This TCR beta chain was obtained from a study of blood T cell repertoires in COVID-19. CDR3 length equals 15 residues. Germline lookup yields CDR1 KGHDR and CDR2 SFDVKD. J was trimmed by 6 bases and V by 4 bases; bases with no gene match: 6. TCRdb's copy holds only in-frame clones and misses some; the assay was immunoSEQ multiplex PCR. The sample lists about 150,000 clones, 80% to 85% occurring once. Individuals drawn from 24 US areas were about 18 to 100 years old. Exposed enrollees encountered a COVID-19 case at some point within 2 weeks before study entry. The chain joins TRBV24-1 to TRBJ2-3; 10 bases are shared with TRBD2. Sequencing input: PBMCs or T cells enriched from blood (not recorded which). This clonotype was sampled from a woman aged 45-60 years who had been exposed to COVID-19. The CDR3 bases are TGTGCCACCAGTGACAGGCTAGCGGGAGTTGATACGCAGTATTTT. It yields the protein CATSDRLAGVDTQYF.